A single T cell receptor beta chain is shown here with its context. These data belong to a study of blood T cell repertoires in COVID-19. Turning to the study itself: T cells, B-cell-depleted T cells, or PBMCs supplied cDNA or gDNA.

Profiled with immunoSEQ multiplex PCR; TCRdb holds only in-frame clones, not every one. The table records about 180,000 clones, about 83% of them present only once. The junction had 16 bases not matched to a gene; V was cut back by 6 bases and J by 6 bases. In germline, CDR1 is SNHLY, CDR2 FYNNEI. This CDR3 comprises 17 residues. This clonotype was sampled from a woman in her twenties or thirties who had recovered from COVID-19. The sequencing sample was made of PBMCs or T cells enriched from blood (not recorded which). The V and J genes are TRBV2 and TRBJ2-3, with 9 bases identical to TRBD2. CDR3 amino acids: CASSVGSSGSYWDTQYF. CDR3 nucleotides: TGTGCCAGCAGCGTGGGTAGTAGCGGGAGTTATTGGGATACGCAGTATTTT.